Sequencing of this T cell receptor (beta chain) was carried out in a study of CD8+ T cells in alopecia areata. Across the whole study: Treated individuals took tofacitinib by mouth, 5 to 10 mg twice daily.

Germline V CDR1 and CDR2: SNHLY, FYNNEI. Deletions cut 3 bases from V and 0 bases from J, with 10 bases between. The CDR3 covers 15 residues. It was cDNA, reverse transcribed from extracted RNA, that served as the sequencing template. The repertoire was sequenced with immunoSEQ multiplex PCR; TCRdb's copy has only in-frame clones and lacks some. The data show about 160,000 clones, 45% to 60% seen once. Samples from alopecia areata patients were lesional scalp punch biopsies and peripheral blood. PBMC-derived CD4+ and CD8+ T cells were sorted. Sequencing was done on a sample of CD4+ T cells sorted from blood. This TCR was sampled from a human donor with alopecia areata. The V and J genes are TRBV2 and TRBJ2-3; a possible D gene is TRBD2 (6 bases). The CDR3 protein is CASSDSGTSTDTQYF. The CDR3 bases are TGTGCCAGCAGTGACTCAGGGACTAGCACAGATACGCAGTATTTT.